These 18 T cell receptor beta chains were sequenced from one sample in a study of blood T cells in healthy people across ages. With a J-beta primer mix and a sample-barcoded 5' primer, a second PCR ran about 7 to 12 cycles. One entry per CDR3 protein, called by TCRdb with MiXCR from the 5' RACE reads. This sample carries 1.5 million to 2 million distinct CDR3 sequences, roughly 49% of them seen once, and the ten largest clones take approximately 2%. Specimen: blood. The receptors shown here come from a woman aged 35 to 49 in good health.

This clonotype was counted only a few times. This rearrangement joins TRBV20-1 to TRBJ2-5; 13 bases map to TRBD2. Germline V CDR1 and CDR2: DFQATT, SNEGSKA (reference sequence). The CDR3 length is 12 residues. With 4 bases clipped from V and 12 bases from J, the junction kept 5 bases outside the gene matches. The DNA of the CDR3 is TGCAGTGCTAAGACTAGCGGGGGGTACGAGTACTTC. It specifies CSAKTSGGYEYF.

The rearrangement links TRBV6-2 or TRBV6-3 to TRBJ2-3, with D perhaps TRBD1 (5 bases). The CDR3 spans 15 residues. Trimming removed 6 bases at V and 8 bases at J, with 21 bases between. Germline V gives CDR1 MNHEY, CDR2 SVGEGT. The DNA for the CDR3 is TGTGCCAGCAGGTTAGAGCTCGGACCGCAGGGTACGCAGTATTTT. Translated: CASRLELGPQGTQYF.

This chain connects TRBV2 to TRBJ1-1; 7 bases are a match to TRBD1. The CDR3 runs to 14 residues. Germline CDR1 and CDR2: SNHLY and FYNNEI. V shed 5 bases, J shed 5 bases, and the junction held 8 bases outside the gene matches. CDR3 in amino acids: CASSTRQGQTEAFF. The CDR3 DNA reads as TGTGCCAGCAGTACTAGACAGGGACAGACTGAAGCTTTCTTT. Full variable domain (rest looked up from reference TRBV2 and TRBJ1-1): EPEVTQTPSHQVTQMGQEVILRCVPISNHLYFYWYRQILGQKVEFLVSFYNNEISEKSEIFDDQFSVERPDGSNFTLKIRSTKLEDSAMYFCASSTRQGQTEAFFGQGTRLTVV.

In its sample, this clonotype was seen a few times. The genes are TRBV20-1 and TRBJ2-7; TRBD2 matches 8 bases. CDR3 length equals 16 residues. Trimming took 0 bases from V and 0 from J; bases not matched to a gene: 7. Germline assignment: CDR1 DFQATT and CDR2 SNEGSKA (reference sequence). CDR3 in amino acids: CSARDARGDRSYEQYF. The CDR3 DNA sequence: TGCAGTGCTAGAGATGCGCGGGGGGACCGCTCCTACGAGCAGTACTTC.

This clonotype has just one count. The chain couples TRBV2 to TRBJ2-1; tentative D call: TRBD2 (6 bases). The J call may be wrong; the DNA end is better matched by TRBJ2-7. In germline, CDR1 is SNHLY, CDR2 FYNNEI. This CDR3 has 15 residues. The CDR3 spells CASSDGTPSYNEQYF. DNA of the CDR3: TGTGCCAGCAGTGACGGGACTCCGTCCTACAATGAGCAGTACTTC.

The chain couples TRBV4-2 to TRBJ1-2; 7 positions match TRBD1. Germline V lookup: CDR1 LGHNA, CDR2 YNFKEQ. This CDR3 is 17 amino acids long. With V trimmed by 1 base and J by 5 bases, 13 bases remained unmatched. The CDR3 here is CASSQATGTAQPYGYTF. As DNA, the CDR3 is TGTGCCAGCAGCCAAGCAACCGGGACAGCCCAACCTTATGGCTACACCTTC.

This clonotype appeared a few times. The chain links TRBV28 to TRBJ2-3; TRBD2 agrees at 14 bases. J gave up 1 base and V 5 bases, and 5 bases lay outside the gene matches. The CDR3 has 17 residues. CDR1 and CDR2 from the germline V gene are MDHEN and SYDVKM. The CDR3 DNA is TGTGCCAGCAGTGGACGACTAGCGGGGGGGGGCACAGATACGCAGTATTTT. It specifies CASSGRLAGGGTDTQYF.

The V and J genes are TRBV7-2 and TRBJ2-7, with unresolved D. This CDR3 is built from 15 residues. V was shortened by 4 bases and J by 2 bases, with 15 bases between the two germline ends. Per germline, CDR1 SGHTA and CDR2 FQGNSA. This chain's CDR3 is CASSSSVGLAYEQYF. In DNA form, the CDR3 reads TGTGCCAGCAGCTCATCGGTCGGGCTAGCCTACGAGCAGTACTTC.

The chain links TRBV29-1 to TRBJ2-5, with 7 bases aligning to TRBD2. V lost 4 bases to trimming and J lost 2 bases; unmatched junction nucleotides: 7. The CDR3 is 14 amino acids. Germline V gene lookup returns CDR1 SQVTM and CDR2 ANQGSEA. DNA of the CDR3: TGCAGCGTTGGAAGTTGGGGAGGGCAAGAGACCCAGTACTTC. This gives the protein CSVGSWGGQETQYF.

This clonotype has just one count. The chain joins TRBV10-3 to TRBJ2-5, with 10 bases that match TRBD2. Judging by the DNA end, TRBJ2-1 fits better; the J call may be wrong. The germline V gene encodes CDR1 ENHRY and CDR2 SYGVKD. This CDR3 is 20 amino acids long. The CDR3 coding sequence is TGTGCCATCAGTGAGCTACCCAAGGAGCGGGGGGGCCGATGGCAAGAGACCCAGTTCTTC. Translation: CAISELPKERGGRWQETQFF.

This clonotype came up once. CDR3: CASSFIGQGYEQFF. In DNA form, the CDR3 reads TGTGCCAGCAGCTTTATTGGACAGGGGTATGAGCAGTTCTTC. The gene calls are TRBV7-2 and TRBJ2-1; 9 positions agree with TRBD1. The germline gives CDR1 SGHTA, CDR2 FQGNSA. The CDR3 runs 14 residues. Germline trimming cut 3 bases from V and 8 bases from J; bases unmatched to any gene: 5.

The chain joins TRBV27 to TRBJ2-1; 13 bases are shared with TRBD2. Trimming at V came to 5 bases and at J to 1 base, leaving 14 bases not matched to a gene. Germline-derived CDR1 and CDR2 are MNHEY and SMNVEV (reference sequence). The CDR3 is 20 amino acids. CDR3 residues: CASSPGLAGVTADSYNEQFF. The CDR3 DNA follows: TGTGCCAGCAGTCCCGGACTAGCGGGGGTTACTGCCGATTCCTACAATGAGCAGTTCTTC.

This clonotype turned up a few times. V and J are TRBV20-1 and TRBJ2-7, with D tentatively TRBD1 (6 bases). V was pared by 2 bases and J by 2 bases, with 19 bases between. The CDR3 is 16 residues long. Germline V gene sequence: CDR1 DFQATT, CDR2 SNEGSKA (reference sequence). CDR3 DNA sequence: TGCAGTGCTAGATCACCAGACCCGGGACATGCCTACGAGCAGTACTTC. Protein: CSARSPDPGHAYEQYF.

This chain joins TRBV4-2 and TRBJ2-2; 13 bases agree with TRBD2. V was pared by 2 bases and J by 4 bases, with 4 bases of the junction left unmatched. Germline CDR1 reads LGHNA; CDR2 reads YNFKEQ. The CDR3 sequence is 17 residues long. In nucleotides, the CDR3 is TGTGCCAGCAGCCAAATGGGACTAGCGGGGACCACCGGGGAGCTGTTTTTT. Its translation: CASSQMGLAGTTGELFF.

This chain connects TRBV18 to TRBJ2-1, with no clear D. V gave up 2 bases and J gave up 0 bases, with 11 bases separating them. Germline CDR1 is KGHSH and CDR2 is LQKENI. This CDR3 spans 16 amino acids. This CDR3 is CASSPKTVSSYNEQFF. The CDR3 DNA follows: TGTGCCAGCTCACCAAAGACGGTCAGCTCCTACAATGAGCAGTTCTTC.

The J gene is TRBJ2-6, the V gene TRBV20-1; D perhaps matches TRBD1 (6 bases). Germline assignment: CDR1 DFQATT and CDR2 SNEGSKA (reference sequence). Trimming took off 3 bases at V and 2 bases at J, with 14 bases between the two ends. This CDR3 is built from 16 residues. The CDR3 coding sequence is TGCAGTGCTAGGGGTTCAGGGGTTACTGGGGCCAACGTCCTGACTTTC. Protein sequence: CSARGSGVTGANVLTF.

The table lists this clonotype with a few counts. The chain joins TRBV6-2 or TRBV6-3 to TRBJ2-5; TRBD2 matches 13 bases. Germline V CDR1 and CDR2: MNHEY, SVGEGT. The CDR3 sequence is 15 residues long. The V segment lost 7 bases and the J segment 3 bases; nucleotides outside the gene matches: 5. CDR3 DNA sequence: TGTGCCAGCATTCTCGGACTAGCGGGAGAAGAGACCCAGTACTTC. It codes for CASILGLAGEETQYF.

This rearrangement joins TRBV6-5 to TRBJ2-7, with unresolved D. CDR3 length: 15 residues. Germline CDR1 and CDR2: MNHEY and SVGAGI. V lost 1 base, J lost 4 bases, and 14 bases lay in between. Written as DNA, the CDR3 is TGTGCCAGCAGTTACTGGGTCCGGGCGCGGTACGAGCAGTACTTC. Translation: CASSYWVRARYEQYF.